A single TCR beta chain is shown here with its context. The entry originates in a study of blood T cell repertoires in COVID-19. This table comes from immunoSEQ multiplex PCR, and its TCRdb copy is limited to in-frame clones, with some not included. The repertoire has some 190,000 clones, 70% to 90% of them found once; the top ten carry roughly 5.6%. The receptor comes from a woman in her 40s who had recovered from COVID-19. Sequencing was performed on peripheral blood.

CDR3 in amino acids: CASSQPPGTSGSNEQFF. As DNA, the CDR3 is TGCGCCAGCAGCCAACCACCAGGGACTAGCGGGAGCAATGAGCAGTTCTTC. This sequence joins TRBV5-1 and TRBJ2-1; 14 nucleotides agree with TRBD2. With 4 bases clipped from V and 6 bases from J, the junction kept 9 bases outside the gene matches. CDR3 size: 17 residues. Germline assignment: CDR1 SGHRS and CDR2 YFSETQ.